These 17 T cell receptor beta chains came from one sample sequenced in a study of OX40 agonist ivuxolimab in advanced cancers. TCRdb's copy holds only in-frame clones and misses some; the assay was immunoSEQ multiplex PCR. Of roughly 81,000 clones listed, more than 75% are singletons. Material: CD4+ or CD8+ T cells sorted from blood, obtained in a trial of the OX40 agonist ivuxolimab. The receptors derive from an adult with an advanced solid tumor such as melanoma, head and neck, liver or kidney cancer.

The CDR3 region has the DNA TGCGCCAGCAGCTTGACAGGGGTCTCCTACGAGCAGTACTTC. Translation: CASSLTGVSYEQYF. The chain couples TRBV5-1 to TRBJ2-7; TRBD1 aligns across 7 bases. The CDR3 length is 14 residues. V shed 1 base, J shed 0 bases, and the junction held 1 base outside the gene matches. Germline CDR1 is SGHRS and CDR2 is YFSETQ.

V and J are TRBV11-3 and TRBJ2-1; D tentatively fits TRBD1 or TRBD2 (5 bases each). The CDR3 is 16 amino acids. Germline V gene data show CDR1 as SGHNT and CDR2 as YENEEA. Between the trimmed V and J ends, which lost 2 bases and 0 bases, there was a span of 11 bases. In nucleotides, the CDR3 is TGTGCCAGCAGCTTAAGTGGGGGAAGCTCCTACAATGAGCAGTTCTTC. Translation: CASSLSGGSSYNEQFF.

V gene TRBV10-3 combines with J gene TRBJ2-2; the D gene is possibly TRBD1 (6 bases). V lost 6 bases and J 6 bases, leaving 11 bases between the germline ends. This CDR3 is built from 13 residues. CDR1 is ENHRY, CDR2 SYGVKD, per germline. As DNA, the CDR3 is TGTGCCATCAGACCAGGGGCTGCCGGGGAGCTGTTTTTT. Protein: CAIRPGAAGELFF.

In this sample, this clone turned up a few times. The rearrangement uses TRBV4-1 and TRBJ2-5; no clear D. This CDR3 has 16 residues. Germline-derived CDR1 and CDR2 are MGHRA and YSYEKL. V lost 0 bases to trimming and J lost 9 bases, with 20 bases between them. The CDR3 DNA is TGCGCCAGCAGCCAAGATGACTCTCTAGGATCCCCGGCCCAGTACTTC. Protein product: CASSQDDSLGSPAQYF.

V usage is TRBV5-8 and J usage is TRBJ2-5; 9 bases agree with TRBD2. The CDR3 extends over 14 amino acids. In germline, CDR1 is SGHTS, CDR2 YDEGEE. The junction had 5 bases not matched to a gene; V was cut back by 3 bases and J by 5 bases. For the CDR3, the DNA is TGTGCCAGCAGCTCGAGGGGACTAGCTGAGACCCAGTACTTC. Protein product: CASSSRGLAETQYF.

V is TRBV5-4 and J is TRBJ2-3; TRBD1 might be the D (6 bases). Trimming cost V 3 bases and J 0 bases, with 20 bases left between them. Germline V gene lookup returns CDR1 SGHNT and CDR2 YYREEE (reference sequence). The CDR3 has 18 amino acids. The DNA of the CDR3 is TGTGCCAGCAGCTCCCCTAGTGGGGGCCAACTTAGCACAGATACGCAGTATTTT. Translating it yields CASSSPSGGQLSTDTQYF. The full variable domain, completed using reference TRBV5-4 and TRBJ2-3, is ETGVTQSPTHLIKTRGQQVTLRCSSQSGHNTVSWYQQALGQGPQFIFQYYREEENGRGNFPPRFSGLQFPNYSSELNVNALELDDSALYLCASSSPSGGQLSTDTQYFGPGTRLTVL.

The chain recombines TRBV6-1 with TRBJ2-7; 9 positions agree with TRBD1. Trimming cost V 4 bases and J 4 bases; bases outside gene matches: 5. Germline V gene data show CDR1 as MNHNS and CDR2 as SASEGT. The CDR3 has 14 amino acids. In DNA, the CDR3 is TGTGCCAGCAGTGTTTGGGACAGGGAGTACGAGCAGTACTTC. Protein sequence: CASSVWDREYEQYF.

The sample holds one count of this clone. This chain joins TRBV6-6 and TRBJ2-2, with D maybe TRBD2 (6 bases). The germline gives CDR1 MNHNY, CDR2 SVGAGI (reference sequence). CDR3 size: 14 residues. V was shortened by 6 bases and J by 3 bases, with 11 bases between the two germline ends. The CDR3 coding sequence is TGTGCCAGCAGAGACGGGGACTACACCGGGGAGCTGTTTTTT. Encoded protein: CASRDGDYTGELFF.

The V and J genes are TRBV4-1 and TRBJ2-7; D uncertain. This CDR3 is built from 15 residues. V was clipped by 4 bases and J by 4 bases, with 17 bases between them. Looked up from germline, CDR1 is MGHRA and CDR2 is YSYEKL. The CDR3 reads CASSPSDWRPYEQYF. CDR3 nucleotide sequence: TGCGCCAGCAGCCCGTCGGATTGGCGCCCGTACGAGCAGTACTTC.

Regarding this clone: One junction end disagrees with the germline gene, perhaps due to a read error. This specimen includes other DNA sequences encoding the same CDR3. The rearrangement joins TRBV7-2 to TRBJ1-5; TRBD1 might be the D (5 bases). From germline, CDR1 is SGHTA and CDR2 FQGNSA. The CDR3 contains 13 residues. CDR3 DNA sequence: TGTGCCAGCAGCTCGATGGGGGGTCAGCCCCAGCACTTT. Its translation: CASSSMGGQPQHF.

About this clone itself: No conserved phenylalanine or tryptophan is present at the end of the CDR3, so a read error is the likely explanation. The rearrangement joins TRBV2 to TRBJ1-6; 7 positions match TRBD1. J was trimmed by 5 bases and V by 6 bases; bases with no gene match: 4. Germline CDR1 SNHLY, CDR2 FYNNEI. The CDR3 runs 14 residues. The CDR3 DNA reads as TGTGCCAGCAGCTTCGGGACAGATAATTCACCCCTCCACCTT. Its translation: CASSFGTDNSPLHL.

The rearrangement links TRBV7-3 to TRBJ2-3; 7 nucleotides agree with TRBD1. Germline V CDR1 and CDR2: SGHTA, FQGTGA. J lost 2 bases, V lost 4 bases, and 9 bases had no gene match. The CDR3 loop spans 16 amino acids. In nucleotides, the CDR3 is TGTGCCAGCAGCTCCGAGGGGGCTGGAGCCACAGATACGCAGTATTTT. As protein: CASSSEGAGATDTQYF.

The chain links TRBV7-2 to TRBJ2-5; D tentatively reads TRBD1 or TRBD2 (6 bases each). The germline V gene has CDR1 SGHTA and CDR2 FQGNSA. This CDR3 comprises 15 residues. The V gene lost 4 bases and the J gene lost 3 bases, with 15 bases spanning the gap. The CDR3 region has the DNA TGTGCCAGCAGCTACGGGGGCTCGTCAAAAGAGACCCAGTACTTC. Amino acids: CASSYGGSSKETQYF.

J is TRBJ2-1 and V is TRBV5-6; D is undetermined. Trimming took 6 bases from V and 5 from J, leaving 12 bases between them. CDR1 and CDR2 from the germline V gene are SGHDT and YYEEEE. The CDR3 loop spans 13 amino acids. CDR3 protein: CASTFDLDNEQFF. CDR3 nucleotide sequence: TGTGCCAGCACCTTCGACCTAGACAATGAGCAGTTCTTC.

The chain is built from TRBV5-1 and TRBJ1-5; D is undetermined. Germline CDR1 reads SGHRS; CDR2 reads YFSETQ. The CDR3 runs to 15 residues. V shed 1 base and J shed 9 bases, with 17 bases lying between them. The CDR3 DNA reads as TGCGCCAGCAGCTTGAACTTGGTAGACGGTTCGCCCCAGCATTTT. Protein: CASSLNLVDGSPQHF. Full variable domain (rest looked up from reference TRBV5-1 and TRBJ1-5): KAGVTQTPRYLIKTRGQQVTLSCSPISGHRSVSWYQQTPGQGLQFLFEYFSETQRNKGNFPGRFSGRQFSNSRSEMNVSTLELGDSALYLCASSLNLVDGSPQHFGDGTRLSIL.

This chain links TRBV5-1 with TRBJ2-5; the D call may be TRBD1 or TRBD2 (5 bases each). Trimming left V 4 bases short and J 4 bases short, with 11 bases between. The CDR3 covers 13 residues. Germline-derived CDR1 and CDR2 are SGHRS and YFSETQ. The CDR3 nucleotides read TGCGCCAGCAGCCGGGACGGAGGAGAGACCCAGTACTTC. Encoded protein: CASSRDGGETQYF.

Only a few counts were recorded for this clone. V and J are TRBV14 and TRBJ1-1; the D is unclear. V was clipped by 5 bases and J by 4 bases, with 11 bases between them. The CDR3 consists of 13 residues. Germline V gene sequence: CDR1 SGHDN, CDR2 FVKESK. The CDR3 DNA is TGTGCCAGCAGCGCGAATCGGCGCACTGAAGCTTTCTTT. Translated, it gives CASSANRRTEAFF.